These 21 T cell receptor beta chains share one sample of origin, sequenced in a study of STAT5B mutations in CD4+ large granular lymphocyte leukemia. The protocol was immunoSEQ multiplex PCR, while the TCRdb copy is restricted to in-frame clones and leaves out a portion. This table holds almost 30,000 clones, 79% found once. The sequenced material came from CD4+ T cells from blood buffy coats. These TCRs come from a human donor in good health.

The rearrangement links TRBV5-4 to TRBJ2-5; possibly TRBD1 or TRBD2 for D (5 bases each). V lost 4 bases, J lost 5 bases, and 21 bases lay in between. This CDR3 region has 16 residues. Germline CDR1 is SGHNT and CDR2 is YYREEE (reference sequence). The CDR3 DNA reads TGTGCCAGCAGCAACCCCGGGACGGAGGTTTGGGAGACCCAGTACTTC. Protein: CASSNPGTEVWETQYF.

V usage is TRBV25-1 and J usage is TRBJ1-3; D is unclear. The CDR3 loop spans 12 amino acids. Trimming took off 4 bases at V and 4 bases at J, with 5 bases between the two ends. Per the germline V gene, CDR1 is MGHDK and CDR2 is SYGVNS. CDR3 coding DNA: TGTGCCAGCAGTGTTATCGGAAACACCATATATTTT. Translating gives CASSVIGNTIYF.

The chain has TRBV19 and TRBJ1-5; D gene uncertain. V lost 1 base to trimming and J lost 2 bases, with 9 bases between them. Germline-derived CDR1 and CDR2 are LNHDA and SQIVND (reference sequence). The CDR3 loop spans 15 amino acids. The CDR3 loop is CASSIVVDGNQPQHF. The CDR3 DNA reads TGTGCCAGTAGTATAGTAGTTGACGGCAATCAGCCCCAGCATTTT.

The chain joins TRBV5-1 to TRBJ2-2; the D gene could be TRBD1 or TRBD2 (6 bases each). V lost 6 bases and J lost 3, with 15 bases in between. CDR1 is SGHRS, CDR2 YFSETQ, per germline. The CDR3 loop spans 15 amino acids. The chain's CDR3 is CASKGGSGYTGELFF. The CDR3 region has the DNA TGCGCCAGCAAAGGGGGTAGCGGATACACCGGGGAGCTGTTTTTT.

This chain links TRBV27 with TRBJ2-7; weak D call: TRBD1 (6 bases). The V end lost 2 bases, the J end lost 8 bases, and 13 bases lay between the germline ends. The CDR3 has 13 residues. Germline V gene sequence: CDR1 MNHEY, CDR2 SMNVEV (reference sequence). The CDR3 sequence: CASSLGNRDKQYF. The CDR3 DNA is TGTGCCAGCAGTTTAGGGAATAGGGACAAGCAGTACTTC.

The chain employs TRBV5-1 and TRBJ2-3, with 7 bases fitting TRBD2. Germline CDR1 is SGHRS and CDR2 is YFSETQ. J gave up 3 bases and V 0 bases, and 7 bases lay outside the gene matches. This CDR3 has 16 amino acids. The CDR3 loop is CASSLGVTSRTDTQYF. The CDR3 DNA is TGCGCCAGCAGCTTGGGGGTGACTAGCAGAACAGATACGCAGTATTTT.

This clone ranks as medium-sized. The chain carries TRBV6-5 and TRBJ1-5; possible D gene TRBD1, 5 bases. This CDR3 region has 15 residues. Germline CDR1 and CDR2: MNHEY and SVGAGI. The germline V and J ends were trimmed by 6 bases and 1 base, with 13 bases remaining between them. The CDR3 DNA reads as TGTGCCAGCAGCCCGAGGGGTTTAAGCAATCAGCCCCAGCATTTT. The encoded protein is CASSPRGLSNQPQHF.

The chain joins TRBV6-6 to TRBJ1-5; TRBD1 might be the D (5 bases). The CDR3 loop spans 14 amino acids. The germline V gene encodes CDR1 MNHNY and CDR2 SVGAGI (reference sequence). V was pared by 7 bases and J by 9 bases, with 19 bases between. The CDR3 DNA follows: TGTGCCAGCAATTCCGGGGGTATCGGGTTGCCCCAGCATTTT. This sequence encodes CASNSGGIGLPQHF.

The V gene is TRBV7-6, the J gene TRBJ2-3; 7 bases match TRBD2. The CDR3 sequence is 17 residues long. The ends lost 2 bases at V and 2 bases at J; junction bases unmatched: 10. Germline CDR1 is SGHVS and CDR2 is FNYEAQ. Written as DNA, the CDR3 is TGTGCCAGCAGCTTACGATCTAGCGGAGCAATCACAGATACGCAGTATTTT. This encodes CASSLRSSGAITDTQYF. The full variable domain, rest sourced from reference TRBV7-6 and TRBJ2-3, is GAGVSQSPRYKVTKRGQDVALRCDPISGHVSLYWYRQALGQGPEFLTYFNYEAQQDKSGLPNDRFSAERPEGSISTLTIQRTEQRDSAMYRCASSLRSSGAITDTQYFGPGTRLTVL.

The V call is TRBV6-1, the J call TRBJ1-2; D unresolved. The V gene lost 5 bases and the J gene lost 8 bases, with 15 bases spanning the gap. The CDR3 has 13 amino acids. Germline lookup yields CDR1 MNHNS and CDR2 SASEGT. The CDR3 region is CASSSGPLGGYTF. CDR3 in DNA: TGTGCCAGCAGTTCAGGACCCCTGGGGGGCTACACCTTC.

V gene TRBV7-9 combines with J gene TRBJ1-5, with D possibly TRBD1 on 5 matching bases. Per the germline V gene, CDR1 is SEHNR and CDR2 is FQNEAQ (reference sequence). Trimming stripped 3 bases from V and 7 bases from J, with 16 bases between. There are 15 residues in the CDR3. The CDR3 DNA is TGTGCCAGCAGCTTCGGGAGTGGGGGAATACAGCCCCAGCATTTT. This codes for CASSFGSGGIQPQHF.

This sequence joins TRBV7-9 and TRBJ2-1; 12 bases match TRBD2. From germline, CDR1 is SEHNR and CDR2 FQNEAQ (reference sequence). With V trimmed by 5 bases and J by 7 bases, 6 bases remained unmatched. This CDR3 contains 15 residues. The CDR3 coding sequence is TGTGCCAGCAGCGTCACTAGCGGGGGGAGTAATGAGCAGTTCTTC. It is translated as CASSVTSGGSNEQFF.

The chain links TRBV7-9 to TRBJ2-2; 7 nucleotides align to TRBD1. The CDR3 length is 15 residues. Germline V gives CDR1 SEHNR, CDR2 FQNEAQ (reference sequence). The trim removed 5 bases at V and 1 base at J, leaving 4 bases unmatched. The CDR3 reads CASSPRGQNTGELFF. CDR3 in DNA: TGTGCCAGCAGCCCAAGGGGGCAGAACACCGGGGAGCTGTTTTTT.

This clone was observed a handful of times. The genes are TRBV7-2 and TRBJ2-3; D unresolved. CDR3 length: 17 residues. Per germline, CDR1 SGHTA and CDR2 FQGNSA. V was cut by 5 bases and J by 2 bases, with 20 bases left in between. The CDR3 is CASSAQVRSQVTDTQYF. CDR3 DNA sequence: TGTGCCAGCAGCGCGCAGGTGCGCAGTCAGGTCACAGATACGCAGTATTTT. The full variable domain, in which reference TRBV7-2 and TRBJ2-3 provide the parts outside the CDR3, is GAGVSQSPSNKVTEKGKDVELRCDPISGHTALYWYRQSLGQGLEFLIYFQGNSAPDKSGLPSDRFSAERTGGSVSTLTIQRTQQEDSAVYLCASSAQVRSQVTDTQYFGPGTRLTVL.

The chain couples TRBV5-1 to TRBJ1-4, with D unclear. V lost 4 bases, J lost 8 bases, and 15 bases lay in between. Germline CDR1 SGHRS, CDR2 YFSETQ. CDR3 length equals 14 residues. Here the CDR3 DNA reads TGCGCCAGCAGCGTCCGGGCTGAGAGGGAAAAACTGTTTTTT. Translation: CASSVRAEREKLFF.

The chain carries TRBV19 and TRBJ1-3; the D is unclear. This CDR3 comprises 12 residues. Trimming took off 5 bases at V and 8 bases at J, with 10 bases between the two ends. Germline CDR1 is LNHDA and CDR2 is SQIVND (reference sequence). The CDR3 bases are TGTGCCAGTAGTTCCGTGGGTTACACCATATATTTT. It yields the protein CASSSVGYTIYF.

CDR3 loop: CASSLRTSGGASETQYF. CDR3 sequence (DNA): TGCGCCAGCAGCCTAAGGACTAGCGGGGGGGCATCGGAGACCCAGTACTTC. The chain uses TRBV5-1 and TRBJ2-5; 15 positions agree with TRBD2. With 4 bases clipped from V and 5 bases from J, the junction kept 9 bases outside the gene matches. Looked up from germline, CDR1 is SGHRS and CDR2 is YFSETQ. The CDR3 loop spans 17 amino acids. Looking up the rest from reference TRBV5-1 and TRBJ2-5 gives the full variable domain: KAGVTQTPRYLIKTRGQQVTLSCSPISGHRSVSWYQQTPGQGLQFLFEYFSETQRNKGNFPGRFSGRQFSNSRSEMNVSTLELGDSALYLCASSLRTSGGASETQYFGPGTRLLVL.

The chain carries TRBV5-4 and TRBJ1-1; weak D call: TRBD1 (5 bases). Germline V lookup: CDR1 SGHNT, CDR2 YYREEE (reference sequence). Trimming stripped 0 bases from V and 4 bases from J, with 16 bases between. The CDR3 is 16 amino acids. The CDR3 region has the DNA TGTGCCAGCAGCTTGGTTGGGCACAGGAGTGGCACTGAAGCTTTCTTT. It yields the protein CASSLVGHRSGTEAFF.

This clone was picked up one time. The chain carries TRBV12-5 and TRBJ2-5; tentative D call: TRBD2 (8 bases). The CDR3 has 16 amino acids. Germline V gives CDR1 LGHNT, CDR2 FRNRAP. V gave up 7 bases and J gave up 2 bases, with 20 bases separating them. The CDR3 protein is CASAQGVAGRQETQYF. The CDR3 coding sequence is TGTGCTAGTGCCCAGGGGGTAGCGGGGAGGCAAGAGACCCAGTACTTC.

This clone was seen once. The CDR3 coding sequence is TGTGCCAGCAGCGGGACGTTGGGGCGGGGGCATGGAGATACGCAGTATTTT. It codes for CASSGTLGRGHGDTQYF. The V call is TRBV27, the J call TRBJ2-3; D is perhaps TRBD2 (7 bases). Germline V gene data show CDR1 as MNHEY and CDR2 as SMNVEV (reference sequence). The CDR3 has 17 amino acids. Trimming pared 6 bases from V and 5 bases from J, leaving 24 bases between.

This chain links TRBV6-5 with TRBJ1-2, with a tentative D call TRBD1 (5 bases). Between the trimmed V and J ends, which lost 10 bases and 4 bases, there was a span of 13 bases. The CDR3 has 12 residues. Germline V gene data show CDR1 as MNHEY and CDR2 as SVGAGI. The DNA of the CDR3 is TGTGCCACGAGGGGCCTTGGCTATGGCTACACCTTC. It codes for CATRGLGYGYTF.